The 32 T cell receptor beta chains below were found in one sample sequenced in a study of shared T cell receptors in the human thymus. Measured with immunoSEQ multiplex PCR; TCRdb has only the in-frame clones, and not every one. This sample has over 450,000 clones; about 80% occur once, and the top ten carry more than 0.01%. The sample was also reused in another study, on human thymus T cells.

Sequencing was carried out using thymocytes. Receptors originate from a boy in the first two years of life with a congenital heart defect.

A few counts support this clone. The V gene is TRBV11-2, the J gene TRBJ2-2, with a tentative D call TRBD2 (5 bases). The CDR3 consists of 15 residues. The germline CDR1 and CDR2 sequences are SGHAT and FQNNGV. Trimming left V 4 bases short and J 2 bases short, with 11 bases between. Here the CDR3 reads CASSSLSGNTGELFF. The CDR3 bases are TGTGCCAGCAGCTCCCTGTCGGGAAACACCGGGGAGCTGTTTTTT. The full variable domain, in which reference TRBV11-2 and TRBJ2-2 provide the parts outside the CDR3, is EAGVAQSPRYKIIEKRQSVAFWCNPISGHATLYWYQQILGQGPKLLIQFQNNGVVDDSQLPKDRFSAERLKGVDSTLKIQPAKLEDSAVYLCASSSLSGNTGELFFGEGSRLTVL.

This clone was recorded only once. The chain couples TRBV12-2 to TRBJ1-4; TRBD1, the table's D call, was not compared with the DNA. TRBV12-2 is a listed pseudogene. This CDR3 is 19 amino acids long. The CDR3, as DNA: TGTGCAAGTCGCTTACGGGGTCTACGCAGGGGGCGAACTAATGAAAAACTGTTTTTT. It translates to CASRLRGLRRGRTNEKLFF.

V usage is TRBV7-8 and J usage is TRBJ1-3; D perhaps matches TRBD1 (6 bases). V dropped 5 bases and J dropped 0 bases, with 14 bases sitting between them. Germline V lookup: CDR1 SGHVS, CDR2 FQNEAQ. The length of the CDR3 is 16 residues. The CDR3 DNA reads TGTGCCAGCAGCCTTTCACAGGGACCCTCTGGAAACACCATATATTTT. Translated, it gives CASSLSQGPSGNTIYF.

This chain links TRBV5-1 with TRBJ2-5; 7 nucleotides line up with TRBD2. CDR1 and CDR2 from the germline V gene are SGHRS and YFSETQ. The CDR3 runs to 15 residues. V lost 6 bases, J lost 3 bases, and 11 bases stayed unmatched. CDR3 bases: TGCGCCAGCACCCGGCGGGGGAGGGGAAAAGAGACCCAGTACTTC. Protein sequence: CASTRRGRGKETQYF.

The rearrangement joins TRBV4-2 to TRBJ2-7; 14 positions agree with TRBD2. The CDR3 length is 16 residues. V dropped 5 bases and J dropped 6; count of bases not matched to a gene: 9. Per germline, CDR1 LGHNA and CDR2 YNFKEQ. CDR3 in amino acids: CASSREGLAGGGEQYF. The CDR3 nucleotides read TGTGCCAGCAGCAGGGAAGGACTAGCGGGAGGAGGCGAGCAGTACTTC.

This sequence joins TRBV10-3 and TRBJ2-7; 7 positions agree with TRBD2. Per the germline V gene, CDR1 is ENHRY and CDR2 is SYGVKD. The ends lost 8 bases at V and 0 bases at J; junction bases unmatched: 13. This CDR3 has 16 amino acids. This CDR3 reads CAIGVLWRESSYEQYF. The DNA of the CDR3 is TGTGCCATCGGTGTCCTTTGGCGGGAGAGCTCCTACGAGCAGTACTTC.

The chain carries TRBV5-1 and TRBJ1-3, with TRBD1 identical over 8 bases. The CDR3 runs to 17 residues. Germline V lookup: CDR1 SGHRS, CDR2 YFSETQ. J gave up 0 bases and V 4 bases, and 9 bases lay outside the gene matches. In DNA, the CDR3 is TGCGCCAGCAGCCCTGGACAGGGTCACCGCTCTGGAAACACCATATATTTT. This codes for CASSPGQGHRSGNTIYF.

Details on this clone: The same CDR3 can be traced to other DNA sequences in this sample. This sequence joins TRBV13 and TRBJ2-7, with 14 nucleotides matching TRBD2. The CDR3 runs 16 residues. The V and J ends lost 3 bases and 3 bases, in that order; junction bases with no gene match: 4. Germline V CDR1 and CDR2: PRHDT, FYEKMQ (reference sequence). The CDR3 DNA sequence: TGTGCCAGCAGCTTGGGACTAGCGGGGGTGGGCTACGAGCAGTACTTC. This translates into CASSLGLAGVGYEQYF.

The V call is TRBV28, the J call TRBJ1-1; 7 bases match TRBD1. CDR1 is MDHEN and CDR2 is SYDVKM in the germline V gene. V shed 8 bases and J 8 bases; nucleotides not matched to a gene: 11. The CDR3 has 13 amino acids. The CDR3 region has the DNA TGTGCCAGCCTTCAATTGCTAGGGGGCGAAGCTTTCTTT. It is translated as CASLQLLGGEAFF.

This clone showed up just once. The CDR3 sequence is CASSPPRSSGRIEQFF. The CDR3 region has the DNA TGTGCCAGCTCACCACCGAGGTCTAGCGGGAGGATTGAGCAGTTCTTC. The chain carries TRBV18 and TRBJ2-1; 11 nucleotides agree with TRBD2. Germline V gives CDR1 KGHSH, CDR2 LQKENI. CDR3 length: 16 amino acids. The trim removed 0 bases at V and 9 bases at J, leaving 7 bases unmatched.

The chain employs TRBV5-4 and TRBJ2-7, with D possibly being TRBD2 (5 bases). This CDR3 spans 16 amino acids. Germline CDR1 SGHNT, CDR2 YYREEE (reference sequence). The V end lost 4 bases, the J end lost 2 bases, and 19 bases lay between the germline ends. DNA for the CDR3: TGTGCCAGCAGCACTCAAGCGGTGGAGCGACCCTACGAGCAGTACTTC. Protein sequence: CASSTQAVERPYEQYF.

This chain links TRBV28 with TRBJ2-7; 7 positions match TRBD1. The CDR3 length is 14 residues. Germline CDR1 and CDR2: MDHEN and SYDVKM. With 6 bases clipped from V and 4 bases from J, the junction kept 9 bases outside the gene matches. DNA for the CDR3: TGTGCCAGCAGCGGACTCACAGGGGAATACGAGCAGTACTTC. This encodes CASSGLTGEYEQYF.

The V gene is TRBV27, the J gene TRBJ2-7, with 8 positions matching TRBD1. Looked up from germline, CDR1 is MNHEY and CDR2 is SMNVEV (reference sequence). V was clipped by 6 bases and J by 0 bases; unmatched bases: 4. The length of the CDR3 is 14 residues. The CDR3 region has the DNA TGTGCCAGCAGGAGGGACAGGAGCTCCTACGAGCAGTACTTC. Residues: CASRRDRSSYEQYF.

This clone has more than one count but fewer than ten. The chain recombines TRBV4-3 with TRBJ1-4, with D hard to call. Germline-derived CDR1 and CDR2 are LGHNA and YSLEER. V gave up 2 bases and J gave up 4 bases, with 14 bases separating them. This CDR3 has 16 amino acids. CDR3 loop: CASSQKNGEDNEKLFF. The CDR3 DNA reads as TGCGCCAGCAGCCAAAAAAACGGGGAGGATAATGAAAAACTGTTTTTT.

This clone was counted only a few times. The chain couples TRBV7-6 to TRBJ1-2; D not certain. Per the germline V gene, CDR1 is SGHVS and CDR2 is FNYEAQ. The CDR3 is 13 residues long. V lost 1 base and J lost 4, with 7 bases in between. The CDR3 DNA reads TGTGCCAGCAGCTTAGGGGAGTTCTATGGCTACACCTTC. Translated, it gives CASSLGEFYGYTF. The variable domain in full, with the rest retrieved from reference TRBV7-6 and TRBJ1-2, is GAGVSQSPRYKVTKRGQDVALRCDPISGHVSLYWYRQALGQGPEFLTYFNYEAQQDKSGLPNDRFSAERPEGSISTLTIQRTEQRDSAMYRCASSLGEFYGYTFGSGTRLTVV.

The chain joins TRBV9 to TRBJ2-2, with D perhaps TRBD2 (6 bases). V was cut by 0 bases and J by 0 bases, with 12 bases left in between. This CDR3 is built from 17 residues. Germline V lookup: CDR1 SGDLS, CDR2 YYNGEE. This chain's CDR3 is CASSVALAVANTGELFF. The CDR3 nucleotides read TGTGCCAGCAGCGTAGCATTAGCGGTCGCGAACACCGGGGAGCTGTTTTTT.

In this sample, this clone turned up once. The rearrangement joins TRBV20-1 to TRBJ2-3; 7 bases are shared with TRBD2. CDR3 length: 11 residues. V lost 7 bases to trimming and J lost 6 bases; unmatched junction nucleotides: 4. Germline values: CDR1 DFQATT, CDR2 SNEGSKA (reference sequence). In DNA form, the CDR3 reads TGCAGTGTCGGGAGGAGCGATACGCAGTATTTT. It translates to CSVGRSDTQYF.

V usage is TRBV25-1 and J usage is TRBJ2-1; D might be TRBD2 (5 bases). V shed 1 base and J shed 9 bases, with 10 bases lying between them. The V gene's germline CDR1 is MGHDK and CDR2 SYGVNS. This CDR3 comprises 13 residues. CDR3 in DNA: TGTGCCAGCAGTGAATTGAGTGAGGGTGAGCAGTTCTTC. It is translated as CASSELSEGEQFF.

The gene calls are TRBV9 and TRBJ2-1, with D tentatively TRBD2 (6 bases). CDR1 SGDLS and CDR2 YYNGEE come from the germline V gene. There are 12 residues in the CDR3. Trimming removed 4 bases at V and 9 bases at J, with 11 bases between. The CDR3 nucleotides are TGTGCCAGCAGCCCGAGGGGAGGTGAGCAGTTCTTC. Its translation: CASSPRGGEQFF.

This clone has just a few counts. The chain couples TRBV19 to TRBJ2-7; weak D call: TRBD1 (5 bases). Germline V gives CDR1 LNHDA, CDR2 SQIVND (reference sequence). V was clipped by 5 bases and J by 4 bases, with 9 bases between them. CDR3 length: 12 residues. DNA for the CDR3: TGTGCCAGTAGTGAAGGGGCGTACGAGCAGTACTTC. This sequence encodes CASSEGAYEQYF.

This chain joins TRBV27 and TRBJ1-3, with 7 bases identical to TRBD1. Trimming removed 0 bases from V and 8 bases from J; junction bases left unmatched: 13. There are 17 residues in the CDR3. Germline CDR1 is MNHEY and CDR2 is SMNVEV (reference sequence). The DNA of the CDR3 is TGTGCCAGCAGTTTATCGGATGTGTCTCAGGGGGTCTACACCATATATTTT. As protein: CASSLSDVSQGVYTIYF.

The chain combines TRBV7-6 with TRBJ2-7; 11 bases are a match to TRBD2. The CDR3 extends over 22 amino acids. CDR1 and CDR2 from the germline V gene are SGHVS and FNYEAQ. The V segment lost 1 base and the J segment 1 base; nucleotides outside the gene matches: 21. The DNA of the CDR3 is TGTGCCAGCAGCTTAGTTGGCCGGGACACGAGGGGAACTAGCGGGAGTTCCTACGAGCAGTACTTC. This encodes CASSLVGRDTRGTSGSSYEQYF.

The V call is TRBV4-3, the J call TRBJ2-1; the match to TRBD1 covers 8 bases. This CDR3 has 14 residues. V was clipped by 4 bases and J by 4 bases; unmatched bases: 3. Germline V gene lookup returns CDR1 LGHNA and CDR2 YSLEER. CDR3 DNA sequence: TGCGCCAGCAGCCTAGGGACAGGTTACAATGAGCAGTTCTTC. It specifies CASSLGTGYNEQFF.

The rearrangement joins TRBV4-1 to TRBJ1-2; a weak D match, TRBD1 (5 bases). The CDR3 is 17 amino acids. CDR1 is MGHRA and CDR2 is YSYEKL in the germline V gene. V was shortened by 0 bases and J by 2 bases, with 16 bases between the two germline ends. Here the CDR3 DNA reads TGCGCCAGCAGCCAAGATGAGAGGGCGGGACTCAACTATGGCTACACCTTC. Translation gives CASSQDERAGLNYGYTF.

The V and J genes are TRBV11-1 and TRBJ2-5, with D perhaps matching TRBD2 (6 bases). Trimming stripped 4 bases from V and 0 bases from J, with 15 bases between. Germline V gene sequence: CDR1 SGHAT, CDR2 FQDESV (reference sequence). This CDR3 region has 16 residues. The CDR3 DNA sequence: TGTGCCAGCAGCTCTCGTGGACGGGGGTACCAAGAGACCCAGTACTTC. The encoded protein is CASSSRGRGYQETQYF.

V usage is TRBV6-5 and J usage is TRBJ2-7; 8 bases map to TRBD2. Per the germline V gene, CDR1 is MNHEY and CDR2 is SVGAGI. With V trimmed by 0 bases and J by 6 bases, 10 bases remained unmatched. The CDR3 contains 16 residues. The CDR3 protein is CASSYSDTGLVGEQYF. The CDR3 bases are TGTGCCAGCAGTTACTCGGATACGGGACTAGTAGGCGAGCAGTACTTC.

This clone was picked up a small number of times. The genes are TRBV4-3 and TRBJ2-7; a weak D match, TRBD1 (5 bases). The CDR3 sequence is 14 residues long. CDR1 is LGHNA and CDR2 is YSLEER in the germline V gene. V lost 1 base and J 6 bases, leaving 13 bases between the germline ends. The CDR3 bases are TGCGCCAGCAGCCAAGGGGGCGTAAGGCCCGAGCAGTACTTC. It yields the protein CASSQGGVRPEQYF.

The chain joins TRBV19 to TRBJ2-1; 7 positions agree with TRBD1. CDR1 and CDR2 (germline): LNHDA, SQIVND (reference sequence). The CDR3 has 12 amino acids. Trimming cost V 4 bases and J 9 bases; bases outside gene matches: 3. The CDR3 is CASSKTGIEQFF. The DNA for the CDR3 is TGTGCCAGTAGTAAGACAGGGATTGAGCAGTTCTTC.

In the case of this clone: Additional DNA sequences in this sample encode the identical CDR3. The rearrangement joins TRBV4-3 to TRBJ2-7, with unresolved D. Germline CDR1 reads LGHNA; CDR2 reads YSLEER. CDR3 length: 14 amino acids. V lost 1 base to trimming and J lost 3 bases, with 10 bases between them. The CDR3 DNA reads as TGCGCCAGCAGCCAAGGGAGTAAGGACTACGAGCAGTACTTC. It codes for CASSQGSKDYEQYF.

The rearrangement joins TRBV10-3 to TRBJ1-1; maybe TRBD1 (5 bases). From germline, CDR1 is ENHRY and CDR2 SYGVKD. The CDR3 is 17 residues long. The V gene lost 6 bases and the J gene lost 1 base, with 21 bases spanning the gap. The CDR3 region has the DNA TGTGCCATCAGGGAACTGGGGCCCTTGCAAGGGAACACTGAAGCTTTCTTT. It codes for CAIRELGPLQGNTEAFF.

The chain is built from TRBV19 and TRBJ2-2; the D gene is possibly TRBD2 (9 bases). CDR1 is LNHDA and CDR2 is SQIVND in the germline V gene (reference sequence). This CDR3 is 20 amino acids long. Trimming pared 7 bases from V and 4 bases from J, leaving 31 bases between. CDR3 nucleotide sequence: TGTGCCAGTACCGCCTTGTGGACAGGGCTAGCGGGGATCTGCACCGGGGAGCTGTTTTTT. As protein: CASTALWTGLAGICTGELFF.

The chain uses TRBV6-1 and TRBJ2-7, with 12 bases lining up with TRBD1. J was trimmed by 8 bases and V by 4 bases; bases with no gene match: 6. Germline V gene lookup returns CDR1 MNHNS and CDR2 SASEGT. This CDR3 is 14 amino acids long. The CDR3 here is CASSGPGTGGQQYF. The CDR3 bases are TGTGCCAGCAGTGGGCCCGGGACAGGGGGCCAGCAGTACTTC.